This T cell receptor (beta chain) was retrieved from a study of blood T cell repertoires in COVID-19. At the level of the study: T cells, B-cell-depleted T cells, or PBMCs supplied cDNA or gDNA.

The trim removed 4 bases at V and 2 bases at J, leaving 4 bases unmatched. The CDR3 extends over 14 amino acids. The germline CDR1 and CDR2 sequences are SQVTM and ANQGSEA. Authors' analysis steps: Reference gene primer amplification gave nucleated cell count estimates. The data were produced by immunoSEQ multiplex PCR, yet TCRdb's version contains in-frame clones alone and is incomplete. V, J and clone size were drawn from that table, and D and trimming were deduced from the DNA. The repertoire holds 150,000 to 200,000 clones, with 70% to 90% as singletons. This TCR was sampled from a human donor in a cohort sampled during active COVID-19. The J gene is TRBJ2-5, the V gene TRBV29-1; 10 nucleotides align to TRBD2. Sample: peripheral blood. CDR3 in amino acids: CSVGSGGGQETQYF. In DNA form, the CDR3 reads TGCAGCGTTGGAAGCGGGGGGGGTCAAGAGACCCAGTACTTC.